The source of this T cell receptor (beta chain) is a study of blood T cell repertoires in COVID-19. Study summary: Acute and convalescent COVID-19 samples came from the United States, Italy and Spain. Sample material is recorded as cDNA or gDNA derived from T cells, B-cell-depleted T cells, or PBMCs.

As originally analysed: For nucleated cells, counts were estimated from reference gene primer amplification. Produced via immunoSEQ multiplex PCR; TCRdb's table is partial and in-frame only. Clonal size and the V and J genes are those of that table, whereas D and trimming came from the DNA. Of under 35,000 clones in the sample, 78% were seen once. Source material: peripheral blood. The clonotype was recovered from an elderly man with acute or convalescent COVID-19.

The chain's CDR3 is CASSLTSGGSQFF. The DNA for the CDR3 is TGTGCCAGCAGCTTGACGAGCGGGGGTTCCCAGTTCTTC. The genes are TRBV7-2 and TRBJ2-1; 8 bases fit TRBD2. Germline V gene data show CDR1 as SGHTA and CDR2 as FQGNSA. The CDR3 consists of 13 residues. The V gene end was trimmed by 3 bases and the J gene end by 13 bases; junction bases not matched to a gene: 8. Combining the CDR3 with reference TRBV7-2 and TRBJ2-1 gives the whole variable domain GAGVSQSPSNKVTEKGKDVELRCDPISGHTALYWYRQSLGQGLEFLIYFQGNSAPDKSGLPSDRFSAERTGGSVSTLTIQRTQQEDSAVYLCASSLTSGGSQFFGPGTRLTVL.